A selection of T cell receptor beta chains follows, all from one sample in a study of T cells in narcolepsy. Generated by immunoSEQ multiplex PCR, the TCRdb table keeps only in-frame clones and is missing some. In the table there are tens of thousands of clones, roughly four fifths of which are singletons. The sequenced sample was CD45RA- memory CD4+ T cells from PBMCs. The receptors stem from a human donor with narcolepsy. Each CDR3 is given with its conserved first and last residue. Each record gives: V gene, J gene, clone size, D gene, CDR3 protein, CDR3 DNA. D genes are given only for firm matches. Clone size, where shown, is once, few, many, or a class for clones that have expanded.

TRBV15	TRBJ1-1	.	.	CATSRVAGPNTEAFF	TGTGCCACCAGCAGAGTTGCGGGCCCGAACACTGAAGCTTTCTTT
TRBV9	TRBJ1-1	.	.	CASSPSTNYPGTEAFF	TGTGCCAGCAGCCCTTCGACAAACTACCCGGGCACTGAAGCTTTCTTT
TRBV11-3	TRBJ2-2	.	TRBD2	CASSPSGGPNTGELFF	TGTGCCAGCAGCCCTAGCGGGGGCCCGAACACCGGGGAGCTGTTTTTT
TRBV16	TRBJ1-3	.	.	CASSPNRGSGNTIYF	TGTGCCAGCAGCCCCAACCGCGGCTCTGGAAACACCATATATTTT
TRBV11-3	TRBJ2-7	.	.	CASRKQTYEQYF	TGTGCCAGCAGAAAACAGACCTACGAGCAGTACTTC
TRBV2	TRBJ1-6	.	.	CASSELTPGGFNSPLHF	TGTGCCAGCAGTGAATTGACCCCGGGAGGATTTAATTCACCCCTCCACTTT
TRBV11-2	TRBJ2-5	.	TRBD1	CASSLNGQGTQETQYF	TGTGCCAGCAGCTTAAACGGACAGGGGACTCAAGAGACCCAGTACTTC
TRBV7-9	TRBJ1-2	once	TRBD1	CASSLSVQGAQDGYTF	TGTGCCAGCAGCTTATCCGTCCAGGGGGCGCAGGATGGCTACACCTTC
TRBV10-3	TRBJ2-7	.	.	CAISPGGDTYEQYF	TGTGCCATCAGCCCCGGCGGGGACACCTACGAGCAGTACTTC
TRBV27	TRBJ2-1	.	TRBD2	CASRSAGGLDEQFF	TGTGCCAGCAGGTCCGCGGGGGGGCTCGATGAGCAGTTCTTC
TRBV6-6	TRBJ1-5	.	.	CASSLGGYVNQPQHF	TGTGCCAGCAGTTTAGGAGGGTACGTCAATCAGCCCCAGCATTTT
TRBV2	TRBJ1-1	.	.	CASSLYGNTEAFF	TGTGCCAGCAGTCTGTATGGGAACACTGAAGCTTTCTTT
TRBV5-1	TRBJ2-2	.	.	CASSPRMSGELFF	TGCGCCAGCAGCCCGAGGATGTCCGGGGAGCTGTTTTTT
TRBV7-8	TRBJ1-5	.	.	CASSSRQRPLPQHF	TGTGCCAGCAGCTCGAGACAGAGGCCTCTGCCCCAGCATTTT
TRBV4-2	TRBJ2-6	few	TRBD1	CASSQATGPSGANVLTF	TGTGCCAGCAGCCAAGCGACAGGGCCTTCTGGGGCCAACGTCCTGACTTTC
TRBV9	TRBJ2-1	.	TRBD1	CASSVAGTGDNEQFF	TGTGCCAGCAGCGTAGCAGGGACAGGGGACAATGAGCAGTTCTTC
TRBV7-2	TRBJ2-2	.	.	CASSSGTPNTGELFF	TGTGCCAGCAGCAGCGGGACACCGAACACCGGGGAGCTGTTTTTT
TRBV6-5	TRBJ2-5	few	TRBD2	CASSYRPSGHQETQYF	TGTGCCAGCAGTTATCGGCCTAGCGGGCACCAAGAGACCCAGTACTTC
TRBV9	TRBJ2-5	.	TRBD1	CASSTGTVQETQYF	TGTGCCAGCAGCACCGGGACAGTCCAAGAGACCCAGTACTTC
TRBV4-1	TRBJ1-2	.	.	CASSQEQDTNYGYTF	TGCGCCAGCAGCCAAGAGCAGGACACAAACTATGGCTACACCTTC
TRBV12-5	TRBJ2-3	once	.	CASGLSRVADTQYF	TGTGCTAGTGGTTTGTCCAGGGTGGCAGATACGCAGTATTTT
TRBV5-4	TRBJ1-6	.	TRBD1	CASSRLRTGSSYNSPLHF	TGTGCCAGCAGCAGACTGAGGACAGGGAGCTCCTATAATTCACCCCTCCACTTT
TRBV9	TRBJ1-1	.	.	CASSVGKGTEAFF	TGTGCCAGCAGCGTGGGGAAGGGCACTGAAGCTTTCTTT
TRBV4-2	TRBJ2-3	.	TRBD1	CASSQDGQGAGDTQYF	TGTGCCAGCAGCCAAGACGGACAGGGGGCGGGAGATACGCAGTATTTT
TRBV7-8	TRBJ1-4	.	TRBD1	CASRSLGTGAERLFF	TGTGCCAGCAGATCCCTAGGGACAGGCGCGGAAAGACTGTTTTTT
TRBV6-5	TRBJ2-4	.	.	CASGQTTERNIQYF	TGTGCCAGCGGACAAACGACAGAACGAAACATTCAGTACTTC
TRBV5-1	TRBJ2-5	.	TRBD1	CASSSGASGQRQETQYF	TGCGCCAGCAGCTCCGGGGCTTCGGGACAGCGCCAAGAGACCCAGTACTTC
TRBV5-4	TRBJ2-7	.	.	CASSFRTPHLIYEQYF	TGTGCCAGCAGCTTCAGGACACCCCATTTAATCTACGAGCAGTACTTC